The 25 T cell receptor beta chains presented below share a single source sample, sequenced in a study of T cell repertoires in cytomegalovirus infection. TCRdb independently ran MiXCR on the reads; one entry per CDR3 protein. The sample yields about 830,000 distinct CDR3 sequences, approximately 30% seen once. Antigens of these TCRs are unknown. Sample: cultured CD8+ T cells from PBMCs, taken from culture after CMV antigen stimulation. The receptors were gathered from a human donor in good health (CMV status not recorded). Some clones in this sample may be carry-over from other donors' samples.

The chain combines TRBV20-1 with TRBJ1-1; D might be TRBD1 (5 bases). The V gene's germline CDR1 is DFQATT and CDR2 SNEGSKA (reference sequence). The CDR3 is 12 residues long. The V gene lost 7 bases and the J gene lost 5 bases, with 14 bases spanning the gap. DNA for the CDR3: TGCAGTGTCCCCCGGGGCGGAACTGAAGCTTTCTTT. Translated: CSVPRGGTEAFF.

This clonotype has just a few counts. The chain carries TRBV6-5 and TRBJ2-3, with a weak D call TRBD2 (5 bases). The CDR3 length is 12 residues. Germline V lookup: CDR1 MNHEY, CDR2 SVGAGI. The V end lost 6 bases, the J end lost 8 bases, and 12 bases lay between the germline ends. CDR3 nucleotide sequence: TGTGCCAGCAGCCACTCGGACTTTACGCAGTATTTT. This sequence encodes CASSHSDFTQYF.

This clonotype showed up just a few times. J is TRBJ2-1 and V is TRBV2; TRBD2 aligns across 7 bases. This CDR3 is built from 15 residues. Germline V gene data show CDR1 as SNHLY and CDR2 as FYNNEI. J lost 6 bases, V lost 7 bases, and 12 bases had no gene match. The CDR3 loop is CASTMTSLSGNEQFF. The DNA of the CDR3 is TGTGCCAGCACGATGACTAGCCTCTCAGGCAATGAGCAGTTCTTC.

CDR3 in amino acids: CASSDTSQRGRPDTQYF. CDR3 DNA: TGTGCCAGCAGTGACACGAGTCAAAGGGGAAGGCCAGATACGCAGTATTTT. The chain links TRBV6-4 to TRBJ2-3, with D possibly matching TRBD1 (5 bases). The CDR3 runs 17 residues. V shed 2 bases and J shed 4 bases, with 19 bases lying between them. Germline CDR1 reads MRHNA; CDR2 reads SNTAGT.

J is TRBJ2-5 and V is TRBV19, with 7 bases identical to TRBD1. V was clipped by 6 bases and J by 3 bases; unmatched bases: 4. Germline V lookup: CDR1 LNHDA, CDR2 SQIVND (reference sequence). CDR3 length: 13 residues. The chain's CDR3 is CASRIGTEETQYF. The CDR3 DNA reads as TGTGCCAGTAGGATCGGGACAGAAGAGACCCAGTACTTC.

V and J are TRBV7-6 and TRBJ1-2; possibly TRBD1 for D (6 bases). The germline CDR1 and CDR2 sequences are SGHVS and FNYEAQ. V lost 5 bases and J lost 4, with 11 bases in between. There are 13 residues in the CDR3. CDR3 DNA: TGTGCCAGCAGCGCAGGGGAGAGCTATGGCTACACCTTC. As protein: CASSAGESYGYTF. Looking up the rest from reference TRBV7-6 and TRBJ1-2 gives the full variable domain: GAGVSQSPRYKVTKRGQDVALRCDPISGHVSLYWYRQALGQGPEFLTYFNYEAQQDKSGLPNDRFSAERPEGSISTLTIQRTEQRDSAMYRCASSAGESYGYTFGSGTRLTVV.

This clonotype has just a few counts. V usage is TRBV6-6 and J usage is TRBJ2-7; 10 nucleotides line up with TRBD2. The germline CDR1 and CDR2 sequences are MNHNY and SVGAGI (reference sequence). The CDR3 runs to 14 residues. Germline trimming cut 7 bases from V and 0 bases from J; bases unmatched to any gene: 3. The CDR3 nucleotides read TGTGCCAGCACCACTAGCGGGGTCTCCTACGAGCAGTACTTC. The encoded protein is CASTTSGVSYEQYF.

V and J are TRBV5-1 and TRBJ2-7, with 10 bases lining up with TRBD1. Germline V CDR1 and CDR2: SGHRS, YFSETQ. This CDR3 contains 14 residues. With 3 bases clipped from V and 3 bases from J, the junction kept 3 bases outside the gene matches. DNA for the CDR3: TGCGCCAGCAGCTCGGGGACAGGGGACTACGAGCAGTACTTC. Residues: CASSSGTGDYEQYF.

This clonotype has just one count. This chain uses TRBV13 with TRBJ2-7, with 7 nucleotides matching TRBD2. The trim removed 5 bases at V and 2 bases at J, leaving 6 bases unmatched. The CDR3 covers 14 residues. From germline, CDR1 is PRHDT and CDR2 FYEKMQ (reference sequence). CDR3 sequence (DNA): TGTGCCAGCAGCCCCAGGGCGGGGGCCTACGAGCAGTACTTC. Translation: CASSPRAGAYEQYF.

The gene calls are TRBV20-1 and TRBJ2-5, with D unresolved. V was pared by 0 bases and J by 2 bases, with 7 bases between. There are 13 residues in the CDR3. CDR1 and CDR2 (germline): DFQATT, SNEGSKA (reference sequence). The CDR3 nucleotides are TGCAGTGCTAGAGAAAGGGATCAAGAGACCCAGTACTTC. It is translated as CSARERDQETQYF.

The V call is TRBV7-6, the J call TRBJ2-3, with no clear D. Looked up from germline, CDR1 is SGHVS and CDR2 is FNYEAQ. The CDR3 runs 14 residues. Trimming shortened V by 3 bases and J by 0 bases, and 7 bases separated the two germline ends. The CDR3 DNA follows: TGTGCCAGCAGCTTGGCAGATAGCACAGATACGCAGTATTTT. It yields the protein CASSLADSTDTQYF.

The chain uses TRBV19 and TRBJ1-2; no reliable D call. V was clipped by 2 bases and J by 3 bases, with 16 bases between them. Per germline, CDR1 LNHDA and CDR2 SQIVND (reference sequence). The CDR3 is 16 amino acids. CDR3 sequence (DNA): TGTGCCAGTAGTATATTCCCCGGTCCCTGGGACTATGGCTACACCTTC. Its translation is CASSIFPGPWDYGYTF.

The V call is TRBV6-5, the J call TRBJ1-4; D might be TRBD1 (5 bases). Germline V lookup: CDR1 MNHEY, CDR2 SVGAGI. The CDR3 totals 16 residues. V lost 0 bases and J lost 2, with 10 bases in between. For the CDR3, the DNA is TGTGCCAGCAGTTACTCCGGGGCGGGCACTAATGAAAAACTGTTTTTT. The encoded protein is CASSYSGAGTNEKLFF.

This clonotype occurred a few times. The rearrangement uses TRBV6-5 and TRBJ1-3; 7 bases line up with TRBD1. The CDR3 length is 14 residues. With 5 bases clipped from V and 2 bases from J, the junction kept 3 bases outside the gene matches. Germline assignment: CDR1 MNHEY and CDR2 SVGAGI. The CDR3 reads CASSITGAGNTIYF. CDR3 coding DNA: TGTGCCAGCAGTATAACAGGGGCTGGAAACACCATATATTTT.

The chain uses TRBV27 and TRBJ1-2; 9 nucleotides match TRBD1. CDR1 is MNHEY and CDR2 is SMNVEV in the germline V gene (reference sequence). The CDR3 runs 13 residues. Germline trimming cut 7 bases from V and 6 bases from J; bases unmatched to any gene: 6. CDR3 sequence reads: CASKYRTGDGYTF. CDR3 DNA sequence: TGTGCCAGCAAGTACCGGACAGGGGATGGCTACACCTTC.

This clonotype was detected only once. The rearrangement links TRBV5-4 to TRBJ2-2, with D perhaps given as TRBD1 or TRBD2 (5 bases each). Per the germline V gene, CDR1 is SGHNT and CDR2 is YYREEE (reference sequence). V was trimmed by 10 bases and J by 3 bases, leaving 34 bases between them. This CDR3 region has 20 residues. The CDR3 DNA reads TGTGCCGTGGGTCTTGGAGAGGGGTTAGCATCGAAGTTGGACACCGGGGAGCTGTTTTTT. This encodes CAVGLGEGLASKLDTGELFF.

This clonotype appeared a single time. The chain recombines TRBV28 with TRBJ1-2; no firm D call. CDR1 and CDR2 (germline): MDHEN, SYDVKM. The length of the CDR3 is 14 residues. V dropped 7 bases and J dropped 1 base, with 13 bases sitting between them. The DNA for the CDR3 is TGTGCCAGCACCCCACGGATGGATAACTATGGCTACACCTTC. Translating it yields CASTPRMDNYGYTF.

This clonotype has a handful of counts. The rearrangement links TRBV10-3 to TRBJ1-1; D is ambiguous. CDR3 length: 15 amino acids. V was trimmed by 0 bases and J by 1 base, leaving 9 bases between them. Germline loops: CDR1 ENHRY, CDR2 SYGVKD. CDR3 residues: CAISESRGANTEAFF. The CDR3 DNA is TGTGCCATCAGTGAGTCCCGGGGAGCGAACACTGAAGCTTTCTTT.

The CDR3 is CASSVTGASSGNTIYF. The CDR3 nucleotides are TGTGCCAGCAGCGTTACAGGGGCAAGCTCTGGAAACACCATATATTTT. V and J are TRBV7-6 and TRBJ1-3; 7 nucleotides line up with TRBD1. The CDR3 has 16 amino acids. V shed 5 bases and J 0 bases; nucleotides not matched to a gene: 7. CDR1 is SGHVS and CDR2 is FNYEAQ in the germline V gene.

The chain uses TRBV4-1 and TRBJ1-2; 8 nucleotides agree with TRBD1. CDR3 length: 14 amino acids. Germline-derived CDR1 and CDR2 are MGHRA and YSYEKL. V shed 4 bases and J 8 bases; nucleotides not matched to a gene: 9. In nucleotides, the CDR3 is TGCGCCAGCAGCCGCGGACAGGGTGGATCCGGCTACACCTTC. Translating gives CASSRGQGGSGYTF.

This rearrangement joins TRBV25-1 to TRBJ2-7; 7 nucleotides align to TRBD2. The CDR3 totals 17 residues. Germline lookup yields CDR1 MGHDK and CDR2 SYGVNS. Trimming removed 1 base from V and 1 base from J; junction bases left unmatched: 10. The CDR3 loop is CASSEWFPGGGSYEQYF. As DNA, the CDR3 is TGTGCCAGCAGTGAATGGTTCCCGGGCGGGGGTTCCTACGAGCAGTACTTC.

This chain links TRBV24-1 with TRBJ2-5; 7 bases map to TRBD1. V was pared by 4 bases and J by 4 bases, with 11 bases of the junction left unmatched. The germline V gene encodes CDR1 KGHDR and CDR2 SFDVKD. The CDR3 length is 16 residues. CDR3 in amino acids: CATSDPRQGGGETQYF. CDR3 coding DNA: TGTGCCACCAGTGACCCCCGACAGGGTGGAGGAGAGACCCAGTACTTC.

The chain recombines TRBV27 with TRBJ2-1; D possibly corresponds to TRBD2 (7 bases). V lost 4 bases to trimming and J lost 8 bases, with 21 bases between them. Germline assignment: CDR1 MNHEY and CDR2 SMNVEV (reference sequence). CDR3 length: 16 amino acids. This CDR3 is CASSWGGGPGEDEQFF. In DNA, the CDR3 is TGTGCCAGCAGTTGGGGGGGGGGGCCTGGCGAGGATGAGCAGTTCTTC.

With regard to this clonotype: Germline is not matched at one junction end, which may reflect a read error. The chain uses TRBV7-8 and TRBJ1-5, with TRBD1 identical over 12 bases. Looked up from germline, CDR1 is SGHVS and CDR2 is FQNEAQ. There are 19 residues in the CDR3. For the CDR3, the DNA is TGTGCCAGCAGCTTAGCAGGGACAGGGGGCCCCTATAGCAATCAGTCCCAGCATTTT. It specifies CASSLAGTGGPYSNQSQHF.

This clonotype was found a few times. The chain uses TRBV6-5 and TRBJ2-2, with a weak D call TRBD1 (5 bases). Germline V CDR1 and CDR2: MNHEY, SVGAGI. There are 13 residues in the CDR3. V lost 2 bases to trimming and J lost 7 bases, with 8 bases between them. CDR3 coding DNA: TGTGCCAGCAGTTACAAGGGGATCGGGGAGCTGTTTTTT. It specifies CASSYKGIGELFF.